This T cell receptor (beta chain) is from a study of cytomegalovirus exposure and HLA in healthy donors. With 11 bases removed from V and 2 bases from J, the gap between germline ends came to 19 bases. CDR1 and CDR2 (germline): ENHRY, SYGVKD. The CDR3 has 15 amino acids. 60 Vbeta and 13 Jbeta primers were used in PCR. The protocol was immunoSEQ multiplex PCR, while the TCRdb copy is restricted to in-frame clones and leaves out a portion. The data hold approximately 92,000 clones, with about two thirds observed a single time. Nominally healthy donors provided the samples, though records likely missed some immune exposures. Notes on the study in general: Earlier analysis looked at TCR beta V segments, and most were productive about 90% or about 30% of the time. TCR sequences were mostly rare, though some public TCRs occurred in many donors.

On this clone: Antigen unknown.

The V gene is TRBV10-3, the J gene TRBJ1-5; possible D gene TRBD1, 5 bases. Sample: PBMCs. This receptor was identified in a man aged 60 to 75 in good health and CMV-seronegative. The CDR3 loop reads CALHPGDVGNQPQHF. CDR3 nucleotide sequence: TGTGCCCTACATCCGGGGGATGTTGGCAATCAGCCCCAGCATTTT.